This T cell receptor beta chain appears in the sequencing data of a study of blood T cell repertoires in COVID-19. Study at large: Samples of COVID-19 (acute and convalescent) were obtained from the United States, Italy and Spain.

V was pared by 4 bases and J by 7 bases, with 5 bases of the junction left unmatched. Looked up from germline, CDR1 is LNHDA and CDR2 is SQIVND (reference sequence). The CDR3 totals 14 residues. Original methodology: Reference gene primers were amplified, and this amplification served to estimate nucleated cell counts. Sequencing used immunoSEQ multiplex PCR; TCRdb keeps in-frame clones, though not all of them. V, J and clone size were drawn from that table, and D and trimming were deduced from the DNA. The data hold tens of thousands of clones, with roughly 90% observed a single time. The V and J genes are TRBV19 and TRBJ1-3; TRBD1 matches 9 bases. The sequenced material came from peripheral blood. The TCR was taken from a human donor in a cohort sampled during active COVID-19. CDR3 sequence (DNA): TGTGCCAGTAGTAGTACAGGGGGCGTCAACACCATATATTTT. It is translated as CASSSTGGVNTIYF.